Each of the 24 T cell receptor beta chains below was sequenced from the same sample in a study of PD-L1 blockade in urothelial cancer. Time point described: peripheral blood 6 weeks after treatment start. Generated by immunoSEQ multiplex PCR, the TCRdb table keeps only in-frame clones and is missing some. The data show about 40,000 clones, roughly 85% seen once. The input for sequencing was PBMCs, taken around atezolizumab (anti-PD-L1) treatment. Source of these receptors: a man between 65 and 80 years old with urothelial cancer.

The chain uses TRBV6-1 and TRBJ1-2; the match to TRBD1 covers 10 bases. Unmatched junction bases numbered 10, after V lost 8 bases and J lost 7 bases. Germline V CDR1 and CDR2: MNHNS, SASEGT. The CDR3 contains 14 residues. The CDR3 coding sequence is TGTGCCAGCCAAGTAGACAGGGGGCTGAGTGGCTACACCTTC. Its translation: CASQVDRGLSGYTF.

In DNA form, the CDR3 reads TGTGCCACCAGCAGAGGCCAGGCGGGGAGATACACAGATACGCAGTATTTT. Its translation: CATSRGQAGRYTDTQYF. The V call is TRBV15, the J call TRBJ2-3, with D tentatively TRBD2 (6 bases). Germline lookup yields CDR1 LNHNV and CDR2 YYDKDF (reference sequence). CDR3 length: 17 residues. Trimming shortened V by 1 base and J by 2 bases, and 16 bases separated the two germline ends.

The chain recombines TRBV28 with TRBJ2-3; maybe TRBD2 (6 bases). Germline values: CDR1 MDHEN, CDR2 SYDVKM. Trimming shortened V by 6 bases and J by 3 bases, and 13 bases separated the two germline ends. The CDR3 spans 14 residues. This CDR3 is CASSSRLVTDTQYF. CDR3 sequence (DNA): TGTGCCAGCAGCTCTAGACTAGTTACAGATACGCAGTATTTT.

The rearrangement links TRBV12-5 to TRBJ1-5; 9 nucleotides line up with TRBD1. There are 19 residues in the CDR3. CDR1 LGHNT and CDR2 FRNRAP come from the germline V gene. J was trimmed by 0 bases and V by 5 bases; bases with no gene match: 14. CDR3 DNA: TGTGCTAGTGGTCCCTCCGGGACAGGGATCTTCTTTAGCAATCAGCCCCAGCATTTT. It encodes CASGPSGTGIFFSNQPQHF.

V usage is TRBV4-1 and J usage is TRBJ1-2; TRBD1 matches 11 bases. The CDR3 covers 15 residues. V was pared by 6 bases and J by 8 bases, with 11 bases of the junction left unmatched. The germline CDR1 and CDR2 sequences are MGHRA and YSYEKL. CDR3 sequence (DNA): TGCGCCAGCAGTACTTCAATGGGACAGGGGGGAGGCTACACCTTC. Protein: CASSTSMGQGGGYTF.

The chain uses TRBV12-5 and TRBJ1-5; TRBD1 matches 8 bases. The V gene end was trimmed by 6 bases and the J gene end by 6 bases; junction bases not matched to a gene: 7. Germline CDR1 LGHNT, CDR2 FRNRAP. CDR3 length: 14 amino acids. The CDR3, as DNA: TGTGCTAGTGGCCGGACAGGGACAGGTCAGCCCCAGCATTTT. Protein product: CASGRTGTGQPQHF.

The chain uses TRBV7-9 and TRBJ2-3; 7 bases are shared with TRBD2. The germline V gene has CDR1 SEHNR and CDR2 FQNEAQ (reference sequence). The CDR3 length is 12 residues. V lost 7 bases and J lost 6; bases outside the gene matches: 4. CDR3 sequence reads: CASTPGGDTQYF. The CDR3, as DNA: TGTGCCAGCACGCCCGGGGGGGATACGCAGTATTTT.

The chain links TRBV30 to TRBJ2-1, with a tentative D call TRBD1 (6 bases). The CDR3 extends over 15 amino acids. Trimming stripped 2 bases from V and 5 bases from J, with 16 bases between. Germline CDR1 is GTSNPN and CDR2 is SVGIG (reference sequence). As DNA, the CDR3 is TGTGCCTGGAGTTTGGGCTCTCCAGGGGACAATGAGCAGTTCTTC. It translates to CAWSLGSPGDNEQFF.

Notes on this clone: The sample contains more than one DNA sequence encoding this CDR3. CDR3 in DNA: TGTGCCATCAGTGCTAGCAGTTACGAGCAGTACTTC. This codes for CAISASSYEQYF. The chain joins TRBV10-3 to TRBJ2-7; a possible D gene is TRBD2 (5 bases). Germline V gene data show CDR1 as ENHRY and CDR2 as SYGVKD. V was shortened by 4 bases and J by 4 bases, with 8 bases between the two germline ends. The CDR3 extends over 12 amino acids.

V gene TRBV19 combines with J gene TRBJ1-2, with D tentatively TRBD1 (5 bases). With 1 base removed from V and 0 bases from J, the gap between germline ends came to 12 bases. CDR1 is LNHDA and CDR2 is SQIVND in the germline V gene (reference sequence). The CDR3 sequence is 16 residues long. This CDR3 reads CASSIVGHHANYGYTF. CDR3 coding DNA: TGTGCCAGTAGTATAGTGGGGCACCACGCTAACTATGGCTACACCTTC.

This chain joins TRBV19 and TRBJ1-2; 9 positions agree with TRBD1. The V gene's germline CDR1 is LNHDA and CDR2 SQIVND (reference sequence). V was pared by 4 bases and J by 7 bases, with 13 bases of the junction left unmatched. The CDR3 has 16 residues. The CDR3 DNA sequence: TGTGCCAGTAGTAAATATTCGGGACAGGGTAGTTCTGGCTACACCTTC. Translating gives CASSKYSGQGSSGYTF.

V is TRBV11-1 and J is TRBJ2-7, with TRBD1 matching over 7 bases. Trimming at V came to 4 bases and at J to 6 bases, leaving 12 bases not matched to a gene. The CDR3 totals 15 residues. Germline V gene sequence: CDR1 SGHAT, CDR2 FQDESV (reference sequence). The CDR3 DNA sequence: TGTGCCAGCAGCTCTGAAAGGGGGCCGCCCGGCGAGCAGTACTTC. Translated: CASSSERGPPGEQYF.

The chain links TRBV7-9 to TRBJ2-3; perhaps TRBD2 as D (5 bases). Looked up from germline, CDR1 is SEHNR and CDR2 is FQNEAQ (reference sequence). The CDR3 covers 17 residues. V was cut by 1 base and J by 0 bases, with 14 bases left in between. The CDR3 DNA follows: TGTGCCAGCAGCTTAGTTCGGTCTAGCCCTAGCACAGATACGCAGTATTTT. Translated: CASSLVRSSPSTDTQYF.

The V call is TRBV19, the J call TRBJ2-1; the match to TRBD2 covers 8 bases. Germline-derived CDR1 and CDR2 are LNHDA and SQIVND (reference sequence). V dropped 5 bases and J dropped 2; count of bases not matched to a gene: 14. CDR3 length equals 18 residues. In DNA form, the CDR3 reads TGTGCCAGTAGTTCCCGGGGGGGGGTCTTGTGGCCCTACAATGAGCAGTTCTTC. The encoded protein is CASSSRGGVLWPYNEQFF.

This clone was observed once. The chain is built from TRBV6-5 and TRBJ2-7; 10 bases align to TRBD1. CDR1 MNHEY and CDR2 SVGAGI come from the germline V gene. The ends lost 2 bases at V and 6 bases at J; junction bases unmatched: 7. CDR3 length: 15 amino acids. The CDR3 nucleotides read TGTGCCAGCAGTTACCAGCCGGGACAGGGGTTCGAGCAGTACTTC. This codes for CASSYQPGQGFEQYF.

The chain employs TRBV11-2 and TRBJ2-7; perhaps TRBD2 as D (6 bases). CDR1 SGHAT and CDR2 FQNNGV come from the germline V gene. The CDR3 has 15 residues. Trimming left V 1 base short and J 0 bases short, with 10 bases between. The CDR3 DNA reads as TGTGCCAGCAGCTTAGGGAGGGACCCCTCCTACGAGCAGTACTTC. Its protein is CASSLGRDPSYEQYF. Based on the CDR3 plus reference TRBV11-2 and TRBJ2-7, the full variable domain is EAGVAQSPRYKIIEKRQSVAFWCNPISGHATLYWYQQILGQGPKLLIQFQNNGVVDDSQLPKDRFSAERLKGVDSTLKIQPAKLEDSAVYLCASSLGRDPSYEQYFGPGTRLTVT.

The CDR3 nucleotides read TGTGCCAGTAGCCGGGACAGGGATAAGGAGCAGTACTTC. Translated: CASSRDRDKEQYF. The chain couples TRBV19 to TRBJ2-7, with 9 bases identical to TRBD1. The CDR3 is 13 residues long. CDR1 is LNHDA and CDR2 is SQIVND in the germline V gene (reference sequence). Losses at the gene ends were 6 bases for V and 7 bases for J; bases not matched to a gene: 7.

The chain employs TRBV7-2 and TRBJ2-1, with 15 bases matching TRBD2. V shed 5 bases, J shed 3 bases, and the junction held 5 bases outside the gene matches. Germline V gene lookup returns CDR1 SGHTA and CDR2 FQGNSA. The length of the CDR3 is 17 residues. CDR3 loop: CASSPGLAGGNYNEQFF. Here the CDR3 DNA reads TGTGCCAGCAGCCCTGGACTAGCGGGAGGGAACTACAATGAGCAGTTCTTC. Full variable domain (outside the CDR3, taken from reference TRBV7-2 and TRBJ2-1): GAGVSQSPSNKVTEKGKDVELRCDPISGHTALYWYRQSLGQGLEFLIYFQGNSAPDKSGLPSDRFSAERTGGSVSTLTIQRTQQEDSAVYLCASSPGLAGGNYNEQFFGPGTRLTVL.

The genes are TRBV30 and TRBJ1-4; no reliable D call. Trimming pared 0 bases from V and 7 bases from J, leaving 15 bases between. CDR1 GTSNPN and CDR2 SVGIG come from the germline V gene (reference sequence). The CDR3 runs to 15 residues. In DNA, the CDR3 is TGTGCCTGGAGTGTACGAGGGAGCGCCGCTGAAAAACTGTTTTTT. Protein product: CAWSVRGSAAEKLFF. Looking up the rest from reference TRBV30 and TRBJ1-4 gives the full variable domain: SQTIHQWPATLVQPVGSPLSLECTVEGTSNPNLYWYRQAAGRGLQLLFYSVGIGQISSEVPQNLSASRPQDRQFILSSKKLLLSDSGFYLCAWSVRGSAAEKLFFGSGTQLSVL.

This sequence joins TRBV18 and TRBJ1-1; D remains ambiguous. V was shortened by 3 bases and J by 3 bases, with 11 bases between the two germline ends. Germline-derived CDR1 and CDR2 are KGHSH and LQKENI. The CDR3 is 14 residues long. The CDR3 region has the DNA TGTGCCAGCTCACCCGAGGGTTTGCACACTGAAGCTTTCTTT. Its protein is CASSPEGLHTEAFF. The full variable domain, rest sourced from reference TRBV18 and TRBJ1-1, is NAGVMQNPRHLVRRRGQEARLRCSPMKGHSHVYWYRQLPEEGLKFMVYLQKENIIDESGMPKERFSAEFPKEGPSILRIQQVVRGDSAAYFCASSPEGLHTEAFFGQGTRLTVV.

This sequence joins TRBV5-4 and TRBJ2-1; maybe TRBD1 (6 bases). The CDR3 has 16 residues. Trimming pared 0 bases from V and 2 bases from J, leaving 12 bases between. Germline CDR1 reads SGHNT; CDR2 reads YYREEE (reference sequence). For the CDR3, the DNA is TGTGCCAGCAGCTTGGAGGGCAGGGGCGCCTACAATGAGCAGTTCTTC. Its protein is CASSLEGRGAYNEQFF.

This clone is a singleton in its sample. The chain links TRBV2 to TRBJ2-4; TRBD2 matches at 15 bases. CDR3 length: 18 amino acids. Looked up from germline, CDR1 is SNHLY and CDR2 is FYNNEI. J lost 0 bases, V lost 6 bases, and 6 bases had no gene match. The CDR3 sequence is CASRRTSGRVLAKNIQYF. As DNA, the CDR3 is TGTGCCAGCAGGAGGACTAGCGGGAGGGTCCTAGCCAAAAACATTCAGTACTTC.

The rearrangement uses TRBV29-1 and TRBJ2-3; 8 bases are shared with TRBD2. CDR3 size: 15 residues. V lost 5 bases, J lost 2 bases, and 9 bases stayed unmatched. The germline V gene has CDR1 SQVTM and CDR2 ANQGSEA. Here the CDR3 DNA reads TGCAGCGTTAAGCTAGCGGGTGGAAACACAGATACGCAGTATTTT. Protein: CSVKLAGGNTDTQYF.

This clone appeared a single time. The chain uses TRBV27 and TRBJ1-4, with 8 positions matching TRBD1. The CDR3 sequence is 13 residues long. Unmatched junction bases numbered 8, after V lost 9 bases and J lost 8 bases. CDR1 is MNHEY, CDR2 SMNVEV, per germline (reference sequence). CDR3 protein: CASGQGKDEKLFF. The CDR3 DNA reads TGTGCCAGTGGACAGGGCAAGGACGAAAAACTGTTTTTT. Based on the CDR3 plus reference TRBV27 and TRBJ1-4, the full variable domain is EAQVTQNPRYLITVTGKKLTVTCSQNMNHEYMSWYRQDPGLGLRQIYYSMNVEVTDKGDVPEGYKVSRKEKRNFPLILESPSPNQTSLYFCASGQGKDEKLFFGSGTQLSVL.